Listed below are T cell receptor beta chains from one sample, sequenced in a study of T cells in Graves' hyperthyroidism and ophthalmopathy. MiXCR was run by TCRdb on the multiplex PCR reads, yielding one entry per CDR3 protein. The sample has roughly 380,000 distinct CDR3 sequences; 15% to 20% are singletons. The sample comprised blood. The source is a woman aged 18 to 35 with Graves' hyperthyroidism. CDR3s include the opening cysteine and the closing phenylalanine or tryptophan. Fields, in order: V gene, clone size, J gene, CDR3 protein. Size values are once, few and many counts, or a class for expanded clones, and some rows have none.

TRBV10-3	many	TRBJ2-5	CAISDQQGRETQYF
TRBV5-1	many	TRBJ1-1	CASTTVTGAEGAFF
TRBV18	few	TRBJ2-5	CASSPGAGNEETQYF
TRBV29-1	-	TRBJ2-2	CSVGRGYTGELCF
TRBV5-1	many	TRBJ1-3	CASSPESSSGNTIYF
TRBV20-1	many	TRBJ1-6	CRAVDSSYNSPLHF
TRBV7-2	many	TRBJ2-7	CASSSGPFYEQYF
TRBV16	many	TRBJ1-2	CASSRDSSYGYTF
TRBV20-1	many	TRBJ2-7	CSARDPGLFSYEQYF
TRBV5-1	many	TRBJ2-5	CASSLGLLGRGETQYF
TRBV20-1	few	TRBJ1-3	CSAQTPSGNTIYF
TRBV29-1	-	TRBJ1-4	CSQRLQGVRWNEKLFF
TRBV20-1	-	TRBJ2-7	CSARRGLAGAQEQYF
TRBV6-1	many	TRBJ1-5	CASRERNRGTNQPQHF
TRBV18	-	TRBJ1-5	CASSPGLQPQHF
TRBV10-3	many	TRBJ2-7	CAISANRGRGTYEQYF
TRBV28	few	TRBJ2-2	CASSSGYTNTGELFF
TRBV7-8	many	TRBJ1-5	CASSLGSNSNQPQHF
TRBV27	many	TRBJ1-2	CANPPFPNYGYTF
TRBV4-1	few	TRBJ2-2	CASSQEWTGENTGELFF
TRBV6-5	many	TRBJ2-2	CASKETGWLFF
TRBV6-1	-	TRBJ2-7	CASSEDVEQYF
TRBV27	many	TRBJ2-2	CASSSRQMLNGELFF
TRBV2	many	TRBJ1-1	CASRRTGGTEAFF
TRBV28	many	TRBJ2-5	CASSFRYRGGLGTQYF
TRBV6-2/TRBV6-3	many	TRBJ2-5	CASSYERGERETQYF
TRBV12-3/TRBV12-4	many	TRBJ2-7	CASSPPLGSVEQYF
TRBV27	many	TRBJ1-5	CASRTTAYSNQPQHF
TRBV29-1	many	TRBJ2-7	CSVAGQGPPYEQYF
TRBV20-1	many	TRBJ2-7	CSAEEPGLAAYEQYF
TRBV20-1	many	TRBJ2-5	CSARDGARTETQYF
TRBV7-8	many	TRBJ2-2	CASSLDLYGELFF
TRBV12-3/TRBV12-4	many	TRBJ1-2	CASSQQGENYGYTF
TRBV6-4	many	TRBJ2-5	CASSDRDRVETQYF
TRBV20-1	many	TRBJ2-7	CSANLVGQSSSSYEQYF
TRBV6-1	-	TRBJ1-2	CASSGGVGYGYTF
TRBV4-1	-	TRBJ2-5	CASSQDPVVRKTQYF
TRBV5-1	-	TRBJ2-2	CASSLVQGSGELFF
TRBV13	few	TRBJ2-5	CASSPRLAGAQQETQYF
TRBV12-3/TRBV12-4	many	TRBJ1-5	CASSRLVGNQPQHF
TRBV30	-	TRBJ2-3	CAWSVGRDTQYF
TRBV25-1	many	TRBJ2-7	CASSAQGPYEQYF
TRBV15	few	TRBJ2-2	CATSWREEGGFDTGELFF
TRBV6-1	many	TRBJ2-7	CASSEWQGGEQYF
TRBV24-1	many	TRBJ2-7	CATSDSGGLPYEQYF
TRBV10-3	many	TRBJ2-7	CAIGAGQGYEQYF
TRBV6-1	many	TRBJ2-5	CASSTLDSQETQYF
TRBV7-3	many	TRBJ2-2	CASSLQTAGLAVSGELFF
TRBV7-9	many	TRBJ2-5	CASSHSTGSETQYF
TRBV6-2/TRBV6-3	-	TRBJ2-7	CASRGKGKKNYLYEQYF
TRBV2	many	TRBJ1-5	CATRPNLRQPQHF
TRBV27	many	TRBJ2-7	CASSFLYTGQGTHEQYF
TRBV29-1	many	TRBJ1-2	CSVYPTRTGGLNYGYTF
TRBV2	many	TRBJ1-1	CASGQGVNTEAFF
TRBV6-1	many	TRBJ1-5	CASSEYAPSVNQPQHF
TRBV6-4	-	TRBJ2-1	CASSDGGAYNEQFF